Detailed here is one TCR beta chain. The sample holds other DNA sequences that translate to the same CDR3. The sample belongs to a study of shared T cell receptors in the human thymus. TCRdb keeps only in-frame clones here, not all; method: immunoSEQ multiplex PCR. The sample includes just under 550,000 clones, approximately 80% of them seen just once. CDR1 SQVTM and CDR2 ANQGSEA come from the germline V gene. This CDR3 has 12 amino acids. The ends were cut back, 1 base at V and 3 bases at J, with 6 bases in the middle. These records were also assigned to another study, of human thymus T cells. Per that study: Resections from corrective heart surgery provided thymus tissue.

Input material: thymocytes. This receptor was taken from a boy under two years old with a congenital heart defect. The chain joins TRBV29-1 to TRBJ1-1, with D perhaps matching TRBD1 (5 bases). Here the CDR3 reads CSVEGGDTEAFF. The CDR3 region has the DNA TGCAGCGTTGAAGGGGGGGACACTGAAGCTTTCTTT.